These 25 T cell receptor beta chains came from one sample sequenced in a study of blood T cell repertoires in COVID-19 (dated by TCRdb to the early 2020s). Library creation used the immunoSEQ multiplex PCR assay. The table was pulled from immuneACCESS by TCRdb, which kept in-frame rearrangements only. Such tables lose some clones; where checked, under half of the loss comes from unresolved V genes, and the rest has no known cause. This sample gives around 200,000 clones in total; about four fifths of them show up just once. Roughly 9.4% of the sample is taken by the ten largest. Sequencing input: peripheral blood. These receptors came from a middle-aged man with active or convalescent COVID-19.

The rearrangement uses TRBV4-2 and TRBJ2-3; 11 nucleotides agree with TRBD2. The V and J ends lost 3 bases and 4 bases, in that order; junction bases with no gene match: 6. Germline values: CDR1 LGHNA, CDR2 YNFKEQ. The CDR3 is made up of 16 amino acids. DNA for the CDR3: TGTGCCAGCAGCCACCCCCCGGGACTAGCGGCAGATACGCAGTATTTT. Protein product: CASSHPPGLAADTQYF.

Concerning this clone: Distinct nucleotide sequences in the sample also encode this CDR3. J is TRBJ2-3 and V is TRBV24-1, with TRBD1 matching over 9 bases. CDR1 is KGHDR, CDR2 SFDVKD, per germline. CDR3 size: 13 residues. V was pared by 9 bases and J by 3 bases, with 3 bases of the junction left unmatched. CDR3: CATRGQGTDTQYF. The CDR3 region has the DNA TGTGCCACCCGCGGACAGGGGACAGATACGCAGTATTTT.

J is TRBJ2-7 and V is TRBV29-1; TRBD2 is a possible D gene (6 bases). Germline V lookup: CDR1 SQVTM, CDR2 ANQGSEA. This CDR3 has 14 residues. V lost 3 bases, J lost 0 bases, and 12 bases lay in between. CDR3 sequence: CSVDVGDSSYEQYF. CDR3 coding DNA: TGCAGCGTTGACGTGGGGGACTCCTCCTACGAGCAGTACTTC.

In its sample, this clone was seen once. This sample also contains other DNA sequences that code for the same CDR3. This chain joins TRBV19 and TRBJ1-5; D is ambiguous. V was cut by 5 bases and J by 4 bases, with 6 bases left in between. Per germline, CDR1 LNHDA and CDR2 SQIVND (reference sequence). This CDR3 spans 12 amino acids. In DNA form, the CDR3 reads TGTGCCAGTAGTCCCCAAAATCAGCCCCAGCATTTT. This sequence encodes CASSPQNQPQHF.

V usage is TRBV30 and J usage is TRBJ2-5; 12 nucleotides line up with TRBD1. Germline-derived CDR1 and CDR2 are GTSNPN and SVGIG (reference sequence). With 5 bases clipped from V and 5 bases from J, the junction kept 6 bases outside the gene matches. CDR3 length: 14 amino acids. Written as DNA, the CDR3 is TGTGCCTGGGCCTCGGGACAGGGGGCCGAGACCCAGTACTTC. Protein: CAWASGQGAETQYF.

Here the CDR3 DNA reads TGTGCCAGCAGCTCCCCCTGGCCTGGGGCCAACGTCCTGACTTTC. It is translated as CASSSPWPGANVLTF. This chain joins TRBV11-2 and TRBJ2-6; D unclear. V lost 4 bases and J lost 2, with 9 bases in between. The CDR3 is 15 residues long. Germline CDR1 and CDR2: SGHAT and FQNNGV.

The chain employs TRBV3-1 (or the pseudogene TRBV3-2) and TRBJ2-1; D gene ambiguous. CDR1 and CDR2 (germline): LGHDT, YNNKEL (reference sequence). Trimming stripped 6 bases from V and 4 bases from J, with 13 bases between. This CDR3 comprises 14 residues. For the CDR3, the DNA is TGTGCCAGCAGACAGTCTATTTATTACAATGAGCAGTTCTTC. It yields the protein CASRQSIYYNEQFF.

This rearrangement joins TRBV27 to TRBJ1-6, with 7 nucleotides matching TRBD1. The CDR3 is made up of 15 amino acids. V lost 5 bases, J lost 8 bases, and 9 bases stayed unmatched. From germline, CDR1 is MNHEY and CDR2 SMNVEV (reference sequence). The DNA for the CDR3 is TGTGCCAGCAGTCGCGGGACAACAGGGGATTCACCCCTCCACTTT. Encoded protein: CASSRGTTGDSPLHF.

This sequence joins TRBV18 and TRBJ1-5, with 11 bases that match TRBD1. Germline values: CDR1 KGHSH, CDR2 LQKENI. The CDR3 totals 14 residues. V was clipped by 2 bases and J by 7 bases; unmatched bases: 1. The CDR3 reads CASSPGTGGQPQHF. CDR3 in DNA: TGTGCCAGCTCACCAGGGACAGGGGGGCAGCCCCAGCATTTT.

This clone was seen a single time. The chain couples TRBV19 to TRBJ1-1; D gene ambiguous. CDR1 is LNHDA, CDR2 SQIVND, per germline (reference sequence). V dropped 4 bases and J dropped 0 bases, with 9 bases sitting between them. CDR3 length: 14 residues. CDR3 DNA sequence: TGTGCCAGTAGTAAAGAGTCCTTGAACACTGAAGCTTTCTTT. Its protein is CASSKESLNTEAFF.

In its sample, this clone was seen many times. The CDR3 DNA is TGTGCCAGCAGTGAGAACTCGGTAGAAGCTTTCTTT. Translated, it gives CASSENSVEAFF. V and J are TRBV6-1 and TRBJ1-1; D not certain. This CDR3 comprises 12 residues. The V gene's germline CDR1 is MNHNS and CDR2 SASEGT. Deletions cut 3 bases from V and 8 bases from J, with 10 bases between.

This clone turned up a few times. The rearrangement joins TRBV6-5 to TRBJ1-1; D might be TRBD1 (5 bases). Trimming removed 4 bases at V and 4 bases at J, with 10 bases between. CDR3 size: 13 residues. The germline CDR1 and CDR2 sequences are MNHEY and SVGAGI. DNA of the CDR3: TGTGCCAGCAGTTTCCAGGGTGTCACTGAAGCTTTCTTT. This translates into CASSFQGVTEAFF.

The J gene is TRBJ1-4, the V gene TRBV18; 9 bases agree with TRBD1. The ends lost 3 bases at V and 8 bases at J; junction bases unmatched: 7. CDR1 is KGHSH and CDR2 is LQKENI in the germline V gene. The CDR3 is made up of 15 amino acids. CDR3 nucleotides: TGTGCCAGCTCACCTAGGACAGGGGTAGAGGAAAAACTGTTTTTT. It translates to CASSPRTGVEEKLFF.

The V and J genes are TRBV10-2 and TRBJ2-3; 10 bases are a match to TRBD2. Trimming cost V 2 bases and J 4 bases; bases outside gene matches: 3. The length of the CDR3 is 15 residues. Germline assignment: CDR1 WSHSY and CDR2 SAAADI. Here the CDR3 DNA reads TGCGCCAGCAGTGAGCCCAGCGGGGGGGCAGATACGCAGTATTTT. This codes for CASSEPSGGADTQYF.

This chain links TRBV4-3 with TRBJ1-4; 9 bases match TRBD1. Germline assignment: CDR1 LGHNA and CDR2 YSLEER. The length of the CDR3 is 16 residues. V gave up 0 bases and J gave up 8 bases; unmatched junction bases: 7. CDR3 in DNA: TGCGCCAGCAGCCAAGATCTTGGGACAGGGACGGAAAAACTGTTTTTT. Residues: CASSQDLGTGTEKLFF.

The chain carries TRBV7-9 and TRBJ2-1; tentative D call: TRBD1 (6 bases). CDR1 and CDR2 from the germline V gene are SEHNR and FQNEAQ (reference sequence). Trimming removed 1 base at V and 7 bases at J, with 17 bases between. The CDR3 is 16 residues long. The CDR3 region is CASSLVKWGQWNEQFF. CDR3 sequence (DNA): TGTGCCAGCAGCTTAGTCAAGTGGGGGCAATGGAATGAGCAGTTCTTC.

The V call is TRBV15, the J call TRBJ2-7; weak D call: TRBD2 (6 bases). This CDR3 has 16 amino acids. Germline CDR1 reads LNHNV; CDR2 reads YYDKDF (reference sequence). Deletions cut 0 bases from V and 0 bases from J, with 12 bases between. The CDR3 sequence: CATSRDGGGASYEQYF. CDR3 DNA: TGTGCCACCAGCAGAGACGGGGGTGGGGCCTCCTACGAGCAGTACTTC.

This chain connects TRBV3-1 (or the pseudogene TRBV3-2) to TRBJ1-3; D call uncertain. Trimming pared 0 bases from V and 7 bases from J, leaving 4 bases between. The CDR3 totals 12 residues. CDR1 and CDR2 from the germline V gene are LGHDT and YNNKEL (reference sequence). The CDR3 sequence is CASSQDLNTIYF. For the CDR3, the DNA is TGTGCCAGCAGCCAAGACTTGAACACCATATATTTT.

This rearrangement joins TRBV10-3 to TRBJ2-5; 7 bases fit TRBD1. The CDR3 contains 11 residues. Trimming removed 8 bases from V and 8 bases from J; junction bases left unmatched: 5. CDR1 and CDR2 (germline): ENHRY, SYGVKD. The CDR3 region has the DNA TGTGCCATCGGGGACAGATTCACCCAGTACTTC. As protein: CAIGDRFTQYF.

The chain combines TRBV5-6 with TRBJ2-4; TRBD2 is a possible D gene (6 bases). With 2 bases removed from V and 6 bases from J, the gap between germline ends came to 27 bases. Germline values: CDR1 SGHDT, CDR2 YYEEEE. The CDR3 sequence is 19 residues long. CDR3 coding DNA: TGTGCCAGCAGCTTCGTATCTTCCTCGGCCGCGGGGATGAGAAACATTCAGTACTTC. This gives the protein CASSFVSSSAAGMRNIQYF.

CDR3 bases: TGTGCCAGCAACCGAGACAGGAGTCTACATCAGCCCCAGCATTTT. Translated: CASNRDRSLHQPQHF. This sequence joins TRBV2 and TRBJ1-5; D perhaps matches TRBD1 (6 bases). CDR3 size: 15 residues. Germline CDR1 is SNHLY and CDR2 is FYNNEI. V gave up 7 bases and J gave up 5 bases, with 18 bases separating them.

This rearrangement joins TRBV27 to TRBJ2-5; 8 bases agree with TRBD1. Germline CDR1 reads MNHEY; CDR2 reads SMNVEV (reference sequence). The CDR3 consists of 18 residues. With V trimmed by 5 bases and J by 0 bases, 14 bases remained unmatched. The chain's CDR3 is CASSPEGQAARYQETQYF. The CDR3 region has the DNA TGTGCCAGCAGTCCCGAGGGACAGGCGGCCAGGTACCAAGAGACCCAGTACTTC.

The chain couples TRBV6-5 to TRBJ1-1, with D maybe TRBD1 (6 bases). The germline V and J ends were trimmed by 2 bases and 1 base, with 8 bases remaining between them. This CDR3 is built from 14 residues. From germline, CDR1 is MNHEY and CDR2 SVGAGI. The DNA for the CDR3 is TGTGCCAGCAGTTACCTGGGGGCGAACACTGAAGCTTTCTTT. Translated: CASSYLGANTEAFF.

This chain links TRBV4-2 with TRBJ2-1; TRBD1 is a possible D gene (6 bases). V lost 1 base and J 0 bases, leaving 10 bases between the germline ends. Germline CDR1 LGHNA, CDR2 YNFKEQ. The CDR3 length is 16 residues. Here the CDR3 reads CASSQADSSSYNEQFF. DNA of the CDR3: TGTGCCAGCAGCCAAGCGGACAGCAGCTCCTACAATGAGCAGTTCTTC.

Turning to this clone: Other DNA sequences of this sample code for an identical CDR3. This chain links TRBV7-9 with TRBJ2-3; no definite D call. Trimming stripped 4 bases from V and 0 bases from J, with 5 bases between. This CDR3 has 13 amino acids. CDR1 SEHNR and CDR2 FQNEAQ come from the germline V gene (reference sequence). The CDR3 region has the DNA TGTGCCAGCAGCTCTACCAGCACAGATACGCAGTATTTT. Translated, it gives CASSSTSTDTQYF.